These 10 T cell receptor beta chains were all obtained from the same sample, sequenced in a study of PD-1 blockade in classical Hodgkin lymphoma. TCRdb keeps only in-frame clones here, not all; method: immunoSEQ multiplex PCR. The repertoire holds over 60,000 clones, 71% seen once, with less than 9.5% in the top ten. Every patient was affected by relapse after autologous stem cell transplantation, while exposure to brentuximab vedotin was not uniform. The specimen comprised peripheral blood mononuclear cells (PBMCs), sampled before the second cycle of nivolumab. The receptor set was obtained from a human donor with classical Hodgkin lymphoma.

Many counts were recorded for this clone. The V gene is TRBV6-5, the J gene TRBJ1-2; D perhaps matches TRBD1 (5 bases). CDR3 length: 14 residues. Germline values: CDR1 MNHEY, CDR2 SVGAGI. V was pared by 8 bases and J by 6 bases, with 19 bases between. CDR3: CASHRQGLGDGYTF. The CDR3, as DNA: TGTGCCAGCCACCGGCAGGGCCTGGGGGATGGCTACACCTTC.

The chain couples TRBV30 to TRBJ1-2; D is unresolved. CDR3 length: 12 amino acids. The germline gives CDR1 GTSNPN, CDR2 SVGIG (reference sequence). V lost 1 base, J lost 8 bases, and 11 bases lay in between. The DNA for the CDR3 is TGTGCCTGGAGTGAGGGTCTCGGGGGCTACACCTTC. This codes for CAWSEGLGGYTF.

The V and J genes are TRBV19 and TRBJ2-5; D might be TRBD1 or TRBD2, each matching 6 bases. The germline gives CDR1 LNHDA, CDR2 SQIVND (reference sequence). Between the trimmed V and J ends, which lost 4 bases and 2 bases, there was a span of 17 bases. This CDR3 has 16 residues. The CDR3 loop reads CASSTGGGTLQETQYF. The CDR3 nucleotides read TGTGCCAGTAGTACCGGGGGCGGGACTTTACAAGAGACCCAGTACTTC.

V is TRBV6-1 and J is TRBJ2-1, with 7 positions matching TRBD1. V trimming: 6 bases; J trimming: 3 bases; junction bases outside the gene matches: 5. The CDR3 extends over 14 amino acids. The germline gives CDR1 MNHNS, CDR2 SASEGT. The CDR3: CASRPGQSYNEQFF. The CDR3 nucleotides read TGTGCCAGCAGGCCGGGACAGAGCTACAATGAGCAGTTCTTC.

The gene calls are TRBV6-5 and TRBJ1-5, with D unclear. The germline V gene has CDR1 MNHEY and CDR2 SVGAGI. The V and J ends lost 5 bases and 9 bases respectively, with 8 bases between them. CDR3 size: 11 residues. Here the CDR3 reads CASSDDAPQHF. The CDR3 DNA sequence: TGTGCCAGCAGTGATGACGCGCCCCAGCATTTT.

The chain couples TRBV5-1 to TRBJ1-2, with D perhaps TRBD1 (6 bases). V lost 4 bases, J lost 4 bases, and 14 bases lay in between. Germline V gene data show CDR1 as SGHRS and CDR2 as YFSETQ. The CDR3 length is 14 residues. CDR3 in amino acids: CASSHPTGTYGYTF. The CDR3 DNA sequence: TGCGCCAGCAGCCACCCGACAGGTACCTATGGCTACACCTTC.

The sample holds one count of this clone. The rearrangement links TRBV7-9 to TRBJ2-3; D could derive from TRBD1 or TRBD2 (5 bases each). Germline CDR1 SEHNR, CDR2 FQNEAQ (reference sequence). The CDR3 length is 15 residues. Trimming stripped 0 bases from V and 4 bases from J, with 11 bases between. The chain's CDR3 is CASSLAGGAADTQYF. The DNA of the CDR3 is TGTGCCAGCAGCTTAGCTGGGGGAGCCGCAGATACGCAGTATTTT.

CDR3 nucleotide sequence: TGTGCCAGCAGCTTAACGTGGGGGAATGAGCAGTTCTTC. Translating it yields CASSLTWGNEQFF. J is TRBJ2-1 and V is TRBV7-3; D could derive from TRBD1 or TRBD2 (5 bases each). The ends were cut back, 0 bases at V and 7 bases at J, with 7 bases in the middle. The CDR3 loop spans 13 amino acids. Per the germline V gene, CDR1 is SGHTA and CDR2 is FQGTGA.

The chain combines TRBV11-3 with TRBJ2-1; 8 bases map to TRBD1. The CDR3 is 13 amino acids. Germline assignment: CDR1 SGHNT and CDR2 YENEEA. V was pared by 5 bases and J by 6 bases, with 3 bases of the junction left unmatched. CDR3 region: CASSPDRVNEQFF. CDR3 nucleotides: TGTGCCAGCAGCCCGGACAGGGTCAATGAGCAGTTCTTC.

The V call is TRBV28, the J call TRBJ1-6, with D perhaps TRBD1 (5 bases). The CDR3 contains 14 residues. The V end lost 5 bases, the J end lost 10 bases, and 15 bases lay between the germline ends. Germline assignment: CDR1 MDHEN and CDR2 SYDVKM. The CDR3 coding sequence is TGTGCCAGCAGTATTACAGAGTCAGGGTCACCCCTCCACTTT. Translation: CASSITESGSPLHF.